One and the same sample provided the 16 T cell receptor beta chains below, sequenced in a study of blood T cell repertoires in COVID-19. Sequencing was performed with immunoSEQ multiplex PCR; in TCRdb, only in-frame clones are kept and a portion is missing. The repertoire has about 130,000 clones, roughly four fifths of them found once; the top ten carry more than 2.5%. Sequenced input: peripheral blood. Source of these receptors: a woman of 80 years or more with acute or convalescent COVID-19.

The chain uses TRBV28 and TRBJ2-7; 11 bases map to TRBD1. Looked up from germline, CDR1 is MDHEN and CDR2 is SYDVKM. The CDR3 contains 14 residues. V shed 5 bases and J 5 bases; nucleotides not matched to a gene: 5. CDR3 bases: TGTGCCAGCAGTGGACCGGGACAGGGGGACGAGCAGTACTTC. It encodes CASSGPGQGDEQYF. The full variable domain, in which reference TRBV28 and TRBJ2-7 provide the parts outside the CDR3, is DVKVTQSSRYLVKRTGEKVFLECVQDMDHENMFWYRQDPGLGLRLIYFSYDVKMKEKGDIPEGYSVSREKKERFSLILESASTNQTSMYLCASSGPGQGDEQYFGPGTRLTVT.

The V call is TRBV3-1 (or the pseudogene TRBV3-2), the J call TRBJ2-7; 7 positions match TRBD1. Germline loops: CDR1 LGHDT, CDR2 YNNKEL (reference sequence). The CDR3 has 13 residues. Unmatched junction bases numbered 5, after V lost 3 bases and J lost 6 bases. CDR3 in DNA: TGTGCCAGCAGCCATTGGGACAGACCCGAGCAGTACTTC. It translates to CASSHWDRPEQYF.

The chain couples TRBV10-3 to TRBJ1-3; D might be TRBD1 (6 bases). The CDR3 covers 14 residues. V was shortened by 10 bases and J by 4 bases, with 17 bases between the two germline ends. CDR1 is ENHRY, CDR2 SYGVKD, per germline. CDR3 nucleotide sequence: TGTGCCACCTGGGAGGGGGGCGCAGGAAACACCATATATTTT. This codes for CATWEGGAGNTIYF.

The chain couples TRBV7-2 to TRBJ1-2; the D is unclear. The CDR3 spans 12 residues. Germline assignment: CDR1 SGHTA and CDR2 FQGNSA. The V end was cut by 3 bases, the J end by 8 bases, with 10 bases between. This chain's CDR3 is CASSFVGGGYTF. CDR3 coding DNA: TGTGCCAGCAGCTTCGTTGGAGGGGGCTACACCTTC.

The sample holds one count of this clone. The rearrangement uses TRBV7-2 and TRBJ2-7, with TRBD1 matching over 7 bases. The CDR3 runs 14 residues. Germline V gene data show CDR1 as SGHTA and CDR2 as FQGNSA. The junction had 8 bases not matched to a gene; V was cut back by 6 bases and J by 3 bases. The CDR3 here is CASSRQGTDYEQYF. CDR3 sequence (DNA): TGTGCCAGCAGTAGGCAGGGGACAGACTACGAGCAGTACTTC.

The chain joins TRBV18 to TRBJ1-2; 12 bases line up with TRBD1. Germline CDR1 reads KGHSH; CDR2 reads LQKENI. V was pared by 3 bases and J by 6 bases, with 2 bases of the junction left unmatched. There are 14 residues in the CDR3. Here the CDR3 DNA reads TGTGCCAGCTCACCCGGGACAGGGGGCGATGGCTACACCTTC. It specifies CASSPGTGGDGYTF.

CDR3 region: CASSLRGEYYEQYF. DNA for the CDR3: TGTGCCAGTAGTCTCAGGGGGGAGTACTACGAGCAGTACTTC. The chain recombines TRBV19 with TRBJ2-7, with D perhaps matching TRBD1 (7 bases). CDR1 and CDR2 from the germline V gene are LNHDA and SQIVND (reference sequence). Deletions cut 5 bases from V and 3 bases from J, with 14 bases between. The CDR3 runs to 14 residues.

This chain joins TRBV27 and TRBJ1-2, with a possible D match to TRBD1 (5 bases). Germline V CDR1 and CDR2: MNHEY, SMNVEV (reference sequence). The germline V and J ends were trimmed by 3 bases and 4 bases, with 15 bases remaining between them. This CDR3 region has 15 residues. CDR3 sequence reads: CASSFYPRDGYGYTF. The DNA for the CDR3 is TGTGCCAGCAGTTTCTACCCCAGGGATGGCTATGGCTACACCTTC.

The CDR3 protein is CARSSDGGWDGVVLNTEAFF. The CDR3 nucleotides are TGTGCCAGAAGCTCCGATGGGGGGTGGGACGGAGTCGTTTTGAACACTGAAGCTTTCTTT. The chain carries TRBV7-5 and TRBJ1-1. TRBV7-5 counts as a pseudogene. This CDR3 contains 20 residues.

This chain links TRBV27 with TRBJ2-5; 10 bases are shared with TRBD1. CDR1 MNHEY and CDR2 SMNVEV come from the germline V gene (reference sequence). This CDR3 is 16 amino acids long. V shed 1 base and J 6 bases; nucleotides not matched to a gene: 8. The CDR3 bases are TGTGCCAGCAGTTTATTGGAGACAGGGGGCAGAAAGACCCAGTACTTC. Translating it yields CASSLLETGGRKTQYF.

The chain links TRBV5-1 to TRBJ1-2; D gene unclear. Between the trimmed V and J ends, which lost 0 bases and 2 bases, there was a span of 11 bases. Germline V gene data show CDR1 as SGHRS and CDR2 as YFSETQ. The CDR3 has 15 amino acids. The CDR3 region has the DNA TGCGCCAGCAGCTTGGAGGCAGGTAACAACTATGGCTACACCTTC. This translates into CASSLEAGNNYGYTF.

The rearrangement joins TRBV7-9 to TRBJ1-1; D uncertain. Germline assignment: CDR1 SEHNR and CDR2 FQNEAQ (reference sequence). V was trimmed by 2 bases and J by 4 bases, leaving 14 bases between them. There are 15 residues in the CDR3. The CDR3 protein is CASSLMRGWSTEAFF. CDR3 sequence (DNA): TGTGCCAGCAGCTTAATGAGAGGGTGGAGCACTGAAGCTTTCTTT.

This clone has a handful of counts. The chain uses TRBV10-3 and TRBJ1-1; TRBD1 might be the D (5 bases). V was clipped by 0 bases and J by 10 bases, with 15 bases between them. Germline V gene sequence: CDR1 ENHRY, CDR2 SYGVKD. CDR3 length equals 14 residues. DNA of the CDR3: TGTGCCATCAGTGAGTCGGGGGGAGGGAAGCGAGCTTTCTTT. Its protein product is CAISESGGGKRAFF.

The chain carries TRBV11-2 and TRBJ1-1; 8 bases agree with TRBD1. Germline loops: CDR1 SGHAT, CDR2 FQNNGV. The CDR3 contains 16 residues. The trim removed 3 bases at V and 3 bases at J, leaving 9 bases unmatched. CDR3 nucleotide sequence: TGTGCCAGCAGCTTTTGGACAGGGATGGGGGACACTGAAGCTTTCTTT. Translation gives CASSFWTGMGDTEAFF.

The rearrangement links TRBV12-3 or TRBV12-4 to TRBJ2-1; D is perhaps TRBD2 (6 bases). Trimming took off 5 bases at V and 15 bases at J, with 17 bases between the two ends. This CDR3 has 12 residues. CDR3 DNA sequence: TGTGCCAGCAGTCAATCCACTAGGAGGGCGTTCTTC. Protein product: CASSQSTRRAFF.

The V gene is TRBV4-1, the J gene TRBJ1-1; tentatively, D is TRBD1 (5 bases). Germline CDR1 reads MGHRA; CDR2 reads YSYEKL. Trimming removed 4 bases from V and 2 bases from J, with 14 bases in between. The CDR3 covers 15 residues. The CDR3 nucleotides are TGCGCCAGCAGCCGCGAACGACAGACTAACACTGAAGCTTTCTTT. It codes for CASSRERQTNTEAFF.